Below are 20 T cell receptor beta chains sequenced from a single sample in a study of breast tumors, draining lymph nodes, adjacent tissues. Axillary draining lymph nodes of breast cancer patients supplied the node samples. MiXCR, run by TCRdb on the multiplex PCR reads, gives a single entry per CDR3 protein. This repertoire shows under 250,000 distinct CDR3 sequences, roughly 32% found once; its top ten account for around 1.4%. Sample: axillary lymph node tissue. The receptors derive from a female donor with breast cancer. Some clones in this sample may be carry-over from other donors' samples.

This clonotype was found many times. The CDR3 DNA reads as TGTGCCAGCAGCTTAGAATCCTACGAGCAGTACTTC. Its translation: CASSLESYEQYF. This sequence joins TRBV7-9 and TRBJ2-7; no definite D call. The CDR3 has 12 residues. Germline assignment: CDR1 SEHNR and CDR2 FQNEAQ (reference sequence). With 1 base removed from V and 1 base from J, the gap between germline ends came to 2 bases.

Notes on this clonotype: Since the CDR3 does not end with the conserved phenylalanine or tryptophan, this likely comes from a read error. The chain carries TRBV24-1 and TRBJ2-2; a possible D gene is TRBD1 (5 bases). This CDR3 comprises 16 residues. V lost 11 bases and J lost 8, with 26 bases in between. In germline, CDR1 is KGHDR, CDR2 SFDVKD. The CDR3 coding sequence is TGTGCCATTACAGTGGGCTTCGGCAGGGCGACGGGGGAGCTGTTTTTG. Translated, it gives CAITVGFGRATGELFL.

Only a few counts were recorded for this clonotype. The rearrangement uses TRBV5-8 and TRBJ1-1; no definite D call. Germline V CDR1 and CDR2: SGHTS, YDEGEE. The CDR3 consists of 14 residues. Trimming pared 1 base from V and 2 bases from J, leaving 9 bases between. The CDR3 here is CASSLWGLNTEAFF. Here the CDR3 DNA reads TGTGCCAGCAGCTTGTGGGGTCTCAACACTGAAGCTTTCTTT.

In this sample, this clonotype turned up many times. The chain has TRBV7-3 and TRBJ2-1, with 8 bases fitting TRBD2. V was clipped by 0 bases and J by 8 bases; unmatched bases: 3. Germline V gene lookup returns CDR1 SGHTA and CDR2 FQGTGA. There are 14 residues in the CDR3. The CDR3 region has the DNA TGTGCCAGCAGCTTAACGCGGACTAGCCATGAGCAGTTCTTC. Its translation is CASSLTRTSHEQFF.

This clonotype appeared a few times. J is TRBJ2-5 and V is TRBV18; D possibly matches TRBD1 or TRBD2 (6 bases each). This CDR3 spans 16 amino acids. In germline, CDR1 is KGHSH, CDR2 LQKENI. V was pared by 2 bases and J by 2 bases, with 15 bases between. CDR3 region: CASSPVTGGQQETQYF. Written as DNA, the CDR3 is TGTGCCAGCTCACCAGTTACCGGGGGACAACAAGAGACCCAGTACTTC.

At least ten counts were recorded for this clonotype. V gene TRBV25-1 combines with J gene TRBJ2-3; D may be TRBD2 (6 bases). V was trimmed by 8 bases and J by 5 bases, leaving 17 bases between them. The CDR3 totals 14 residues. Looked up from germline, CDR1 is MGHDK and CDR2 is SYGVNS. The CDR3 loop reads CASGGTFGRDTQYF. Written as DNA, the CDR3 is TGTGCCAGCGGAGGAACTTTCGGGAGAGATACGCAGTATTTT.

This sequence joins TRBV11-3 and TRBJ2-5, with 10 bases that match TRBD2. Germline V gives CDR1 SGHNT, CDR2 YENEEA. After removal of 2 bases from V and 3 bases from J, the junction contained 6 bases not matched to a gene. The length of the CDR3 is 16 residues. The CDR3 loop reads CASSLRPSGGKETQYF. The CDR3 region has the DNA TGTGCCAGCAGCTTACGTCCTAGCGGGGGAAAAGAGACCCAGTACTTC.

The genes are TRBV5-1 and TRBJ1-1; D is ambiguous. The CDR3 spans 17 residues. The ends were cut back, 1 base at V and 1 base at J, with 17 bases in the middle. Germline V gene data show CDR1 as SGHRS and CDR2 as YFSETQ. CDR3: CASSLRATPHSNTEAFF. The CDR3 nucleotides read TGCGCCAGCAGCTTGAGGGCTACTCCCCATTCGAACACTGAAGCTTTCTTT.

This clonotype was detected once. The chain uses TRBV7-9 and TRBJ2-3; the D is unclear. The ends were cut back, 1 base at V and 11 bases at J, with 13 bases in the middle. In germline, CDR1 is SEHNR, CDR2 FQNEAQ (reference sequence). The CDR3 extends over 13 amino acids. CDR3 nucleotides: TGTGCCAGCAGCTTAGTCAGCTACAATGAGCAGTATTTT. Its translation is CASSLVSYNEQYF.

This clonotype was picked up a small number of times. A much larger clone lies a single base off, so this may be a read error. J is TRBJ2-7 and V is TRBV5-5; TRBD1 aligns across 9 bases. In germline, CDR1 is SGHKS, CDR2 YYEKEE (reference sequence). The CDR3 extends over 14 amino acids. V gave up 3 bases and J gave up 2 bases; unmatched junction bases: 3. CDR3 sequence reads: CASSWTGAPYEQYF. Written as DNA, the CDR3 is TGTGCCAGCAGCTGGACAGGGGCCCCCTACGAGCAGTACTTC. The full variable domain, its missing parts supplied by reference TRBV5-5 and TRBJ2-7, is DAGVTQSPTHLIKTRGQQVTLRCSPISGHKSVSWYQQVLGQGPQFIFQYYEKEERGRGNFPDRFSARQFPNYSSELNVNALLLGDSALYLCASSWTGAPYEQYFGPGTRLTVT.

This clonotype was recorded at least ten times. The J gene is TRBJ2-7, the V gene TRBV14, with 10 bases fitting TRBD2. Germline assignment: CDR1 SGHDN and CDR2 FVKESK. The junction had 15 bases not matched to a gene; V was cut back by 0 bases and J by 4 bases. The CDR3 runs to 19 residues. In DNA form, the CDR3 reads TGTGCCAGCAGCCAAGAATCGAGCGGGAGGGCCCTGTTACTTTACGAGCAGTACTTC. Translated, it gives CASSQESSGRALLLYEQYF.

At least ten counts were recorded for this clonotype. This sequence joins TRBV3-1 and TRBJ2-3, with TRBD2 matching 9 bases. V lost 4 bases to trimming and J lost 6 bases; unmatched junction nucleotides: 11. The CDR3 loop spans 16 amino acids. Germline CDR1 is LGHDT and CDR2 is YNNKEL (reference sequence). The CDR3 sequence: CASSRTLAGSGDTQYF. In DNA form, the CDR3 reads TGTGCCAGCAGCCGAACGCTAGCGGGAAGCGGGGATACGCAGTATTTT.

The rearrangement joins TRBV9 to TRBJ2-3; 9 nucleotides match TRBD2. Germline-derived CDR1 and CDR2 are SGDLS and YYNGEE. V lost 0 bases to trimming and J lost 11 bases; unmatched junction nucleotides: 13. The CDR3 sequence is 16 residues long. The CDR3 region is CASSVDRLAAYNEQYF. CDR3 bases: TGTGCCAGCAGCGTAGATCGACTAGCGGCATACAATGAGCAGTATTTT. The full variable domain, its missing parts supplied by reference TRBV9 and TRBJ2-3, is DSGVTQTPKHLITATGQRVTLRCSPRSGDLSVYWYQQSLDQGLQFLIQYYNGEERAKGNILERFSAQQFPDLHSELNLSSLELGDSALYFCASSVDRLAAYNEQYFGPGTRLTVL.

The sample holds many counts of this clonotype. This rearrangement joins TRBV9 to TRBJ2-1; D not certain. Germline CDR1 SGDLS, CDR2 YYNGEE. The CDR3 sequence is 13 residues long. The germline V and J ends were trimmed by 1 base and 9 bases, with 11 bases remaining between them. The CDR3 region is CASSVIGSSEQFF. CDR3 DNA: TGTGCCAGCAGCGTAATCGGATCCAGTGAGCAGTTCTTC.

The rearrangement uses TRBV25-1 and TRBJ2-5; 11 bases align to TRBD2. Looked up from germline, CDR1 is MGHDK and CDR2 is SYGVNS. Trimming at V came to 4 bases and at J to 5 bases, leaving 9 bases not matched to a gene. The CDR3 runs to 16 residues. The CDR3, as DNA: TGTGCCAGCAGTGCTAGGCCCTTAGCGGGAGGGGAGACCCAGTACTTC. Its translation is CASSARPLAGGETQYF.

The chain uses TRBV11-2 and TRBJ1-1, with D maybe TRBD1 (5 bases). The V gene lost 5 bases and the J gene lost 3 bases, with 16 bases spanning the gap. The CDR3 is made up of 15 amino acids. Germline V gene data show CDR1 as SGHAT and CDR2 as FQNNGV. The DNA for the CDR3 is TGTGCCAGCAGCGCCCGACAGAACACCTACACTGAAGCTTTCTTT. Translated: CASSARQNTYTEAFF.

V gene TRBV20-1 combines with J gene TRBJ2-3; possible D gene TRBD2, 5 bases. The CDR3 sequence is 11 residues long. Between the trimmed V and J ends, which lost 3 bases and 6 bases, there was a span of 7 bases. The germline V gene has CDR1 DFQATT and CDR2 SNEGSKA (reference sequence). The CDR3 region is CSASGIDTQYF. In nucleotides, the CDR3 is TGCAGTGCTAGCGGGATCGATACGCAGTATTTT.

This clonotype was seen at least ten times. This chain uses TRBV24-1 with TRBJ2-2; D not certain. Germline V gives CDR1 KGHDR, CDR2 SFDVKD. The germline V and J ends were trimmed by 1 base and 3 bases, with 5 bases remaining between them. The CDR3 contains 14 residues. The CDR3 reads CATSDFGYTGELFF. CDR3 nucleotide sequence: TGTGCCACCAGTGATTTTGGCTACACCGGGGAGCTGTTTTTT.

The CDR3, as DNA: TGTGCCAGCAGCCAAGATACTAGCGGGAGGGCCATAGAGACCCAGTACTTC. Protein: CASSQDTSGRAIETQYF. The V gene is TRBV4-2, the J gene TRBJ2-5, with 13 bases matching TRBD2. The CDR3 is 17 amino acids. Unmatched junction bases numbered 5, after V lost 0 bases and J lost 4 bases. The germline V gene has CDR1 LGHNA and CDR2 YNFKEQ.

This clonotype was seen repeatedly, ten times or more. This chain connects TRBV19 to TRBJ2-2, with TRBD2 matching over 9 bases. The ends lost 6 bases at V and 5 bases at J; junction bases unmatched: 7. The CDR3 contains 15 residues. CDR1 LNHDA and CDR2 SQIVND come from the germline V gene (reference sequence). The CDR3 DNA sequence: TGTGCCAGTAGGGAGATGGCGGGAGGGACCGGGGAGCTGTTTTTT. As protein: CASREMAGGTGELFF.